What follows describes a single TCR beta chain. Its antigen is unknown. The data stem from a study of blood T cells in healthy people across ages. At the level of the study: Per two T cells, about one barcoded beta molecule was captured through template switching. Study-wide results and caveats: Per million T cells, the diversity of TCR beta decreased roughly linearly as age advanced.

Losses at the gene ends were 2 bases for V and 9 bases for J; bases not matched to a gene: 10. This CDR3 region has 15 residues. Germline V gene lookup returns CDR1 MNHEY and CDR2 SVGAGI. Alongside a J-beta primer mix, a sample-barcoded 5' primer served in a second PCR lasting about 7 to 11 cycles. TCRdb passed the 5' RACE reads through MiXCR, listing each CDR3 protein once. The table lists about 1,800,000 distinct CDR3 sequences, roughly 27% of them singletons. Sequenced sample: blood. The origin of this receptor is a woman aged 25 to 45 in good health. The chain combines TRBV6-5 with TRBJ1-1; 9 bases match TRBD1. In nucleotides, the CDR3 is TGTGCCAGCAGTTACCCGGGACAGGGAACACAAAAAGCTTTCTTT. It encodes CASSYPGQGTQKAFF.